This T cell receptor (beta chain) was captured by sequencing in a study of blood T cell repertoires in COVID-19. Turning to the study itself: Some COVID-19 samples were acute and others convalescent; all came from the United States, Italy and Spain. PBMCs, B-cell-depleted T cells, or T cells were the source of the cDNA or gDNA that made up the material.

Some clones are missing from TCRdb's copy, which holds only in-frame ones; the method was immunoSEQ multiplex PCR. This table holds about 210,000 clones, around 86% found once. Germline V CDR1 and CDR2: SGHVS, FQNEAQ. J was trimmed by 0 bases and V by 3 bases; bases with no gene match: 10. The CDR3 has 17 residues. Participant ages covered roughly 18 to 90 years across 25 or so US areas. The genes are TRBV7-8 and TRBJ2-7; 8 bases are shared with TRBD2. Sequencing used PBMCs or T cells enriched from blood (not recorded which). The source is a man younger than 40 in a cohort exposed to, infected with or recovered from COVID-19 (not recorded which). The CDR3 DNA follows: TGTGCCAGCAGCTTCGGGGGAGTGGGGACTAGCTCCTACGAGCAGTACTTC. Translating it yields CASSFGGVGTSSYEQYF.